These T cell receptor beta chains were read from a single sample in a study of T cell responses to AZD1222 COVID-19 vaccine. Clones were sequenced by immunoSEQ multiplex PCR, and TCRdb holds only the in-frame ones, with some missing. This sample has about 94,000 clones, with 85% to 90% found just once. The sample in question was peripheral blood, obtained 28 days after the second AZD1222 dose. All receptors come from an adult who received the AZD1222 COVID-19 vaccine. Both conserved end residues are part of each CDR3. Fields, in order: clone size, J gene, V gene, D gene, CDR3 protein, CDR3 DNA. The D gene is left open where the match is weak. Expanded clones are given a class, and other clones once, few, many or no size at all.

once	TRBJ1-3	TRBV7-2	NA	CASSRLRSGNTIYF	TGTGCCAGCAGCAGGCTGCGCTCTGGAAACACCATATATTTT
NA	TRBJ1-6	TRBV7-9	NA	CASSGGVVSSYNSPLHF	TGTGCCAGCAGCGGGGGGGTTGTGAGCTCCTATAATTCACCCCTCCACTTT
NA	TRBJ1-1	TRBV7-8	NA	CASSLGQRNTEAFF	TGTGCCAGCAGCTTAGGACAGAGAAACACTGAAGCTTTCTTT
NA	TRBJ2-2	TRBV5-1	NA	CASSFSGTRSTGELFF	TGCGCCAGCAGCTTCTCCGGGACCCGGAGCACCGGGGAGCTGTTTTTT
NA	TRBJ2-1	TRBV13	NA	CASSLRLTGHSYNEQFF	TGTGCCAGCAGCTTACGATTAACCGGACACTCCTACAATGAGCAGTTCTTC
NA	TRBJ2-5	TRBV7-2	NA	CASSKGGGARQETQYF	TGTGCCAGCAGCAAGGGGGGCGGGGCCCGCCAAGAGACCCAGTACTTC
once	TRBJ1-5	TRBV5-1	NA	CASSLIGGNQPQHF	TGCGCCAGCAGCTTGATCGGGGGCAATCAGCCCCAGCATTTT
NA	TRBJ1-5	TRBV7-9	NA	CASSWGSNQPQHF	TGTGCCAGCAGCTGGGGCAGTAATCAGCCCCAGCATTTT
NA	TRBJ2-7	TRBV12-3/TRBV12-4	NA	CASSPTSYEQYF	TGTGCCAGCAGCCCAACTTCCTACGAGCAGTACTTC
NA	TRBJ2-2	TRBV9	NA	CASSLLAARGTGELFF	TGTGCCAGCAGCCTTCTGGCGGCTAGAGGGACCGGGGAGCTGTTTTTT
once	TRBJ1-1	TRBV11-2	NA	CASSPRRDTTLNTEAFF	TGTGCCAGCAGCCCCCGTAGGGACACGACGCTGAACACTGAAGCTTTCTTT
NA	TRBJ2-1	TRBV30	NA	CAWSVQPGVIGQFF	TGTGCCTGGAGTGTACAGCCTGGGGTAATCGGGCAGTTCTTC
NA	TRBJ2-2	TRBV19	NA	CASSMRGLGGELFF	TGTGCCAGTAGTATGAGAGGCCTAGGGGGGGAGCTGTTTTTT
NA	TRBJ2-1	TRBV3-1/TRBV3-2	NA	CASHQGGTFSYNEQFF	TGTGCCAGCCATCAGGGCGGGACTTTTTCCTACAATGAGCAGTTCTTC
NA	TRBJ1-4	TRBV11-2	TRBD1	CASSSGQGNIGKLFF	TGTGCCAGCAGCTCGGGACAGGGTAATATTGGAAAACTGTTTTTT
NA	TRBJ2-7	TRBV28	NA	CASSWDSRANSYEQYF	TGTGCCAGCAGCTGGGATAGTCGAGCCAACTCCTACGAGCAGTACTTC
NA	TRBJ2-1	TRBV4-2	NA	CASSRETGEQFF	TGTGCCAGCAGCCGCGAAACTGGGGAGCAGTTCTTC
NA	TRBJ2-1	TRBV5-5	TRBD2	CASSLQLADYNEQFF	TGTGCCAGCAGCTTACAACTAGCGGACTACAATGAGCAGTTCTTC
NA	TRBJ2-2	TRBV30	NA	CAWSVSRYTGELFF	TGTGCCTGGAGTGTTAGTAGATACACCGGGGAGCTGTTTTTT
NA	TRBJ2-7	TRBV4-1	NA	CASSQEYSTGSRYEQYF	TGCGCCAGCAGCCAAGAATACTCGACAGGCTCCCGCTACGAGCAGTACTTC
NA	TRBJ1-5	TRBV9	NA	CASSPYRDANQPQHF	TGTGCCAGCAGCCCCTACCGGGACGCTAATCAGCCCCAGCATTTT
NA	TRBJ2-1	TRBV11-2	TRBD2	CASSQGRSSGIQFF	TGTGCCAGCAGCCAAGGGCGGAGTAGCGGGATACAGTTCTTC
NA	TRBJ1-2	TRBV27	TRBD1	CATKSGTAHIDYGYTF	TGTGCCACCAAATCCGGGACAGCCCATATCGACTATGGCTACACCTTC
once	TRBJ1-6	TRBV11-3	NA	CASSLTGTPLHF	TGTGCCAGCAGCTTGACAGGCACACCCCTCCACTTT
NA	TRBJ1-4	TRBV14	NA	CASSLGQYFNEKLFF	TGTGCCAGCAGCTTAGGACAGTACTTTAATGAAAAACTGTTTTTT
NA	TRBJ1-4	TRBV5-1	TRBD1	CASSARDRGNEKLFF	TGCGCCAGCAGCGCGAGGGACAGGGGAAATGAAAAACTGTTTTTT
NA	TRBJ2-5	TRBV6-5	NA	CASIRGHQETQYF	TGTGCCAGCATTAGGGGTCACCAAGAGACCCAGTACTTC